Shown below are 17 T cell receptor beta chains from a single sample sequenced in a study of cytotoxic CD8 clonotypes in ibrutinib-treated CLL. Here immunoSEQ multiplex PCR was the method, and the copy in TCRdb shows in-frame clones only, minus some. The data show roughly 330,000 clones, about 64% seen once. The sequencing used PBMCs, collected after 36 months of ibrutinib treatment. The receptors stem from a human donor with chronic lymphocytic leukemia.

The genes are TRBV7-2 and TRBJ2-3; D assignment may be TRBD1 or TRBD2 (5 bases each). V dropped 7 bases and J dropped 5 bases, with 13 bases sitting between them. Germline CDR1 is SGHTA and CDR2 is FQGNSA. The length of the CDR3 is 13 residues. The CDR3 spells CASIGRGLDTQYF. The CDR3 DNA sequence: TGTGCCAGCATCGGACGGGGCTTAGATACGCAGTATTTT.

This clone was seen a handful of times. The V gene is TRBV5-8, the J gene TRBJ2-7; D tentatively reads TRBD1 or TRBD2 (5 bases each). This CDR3 has 16 amino acids. Trimming pared 1 base from V and 6 bases from J, leaving 20 bases between. Germline values: CDR1 SGHTS, CDR2 YDEGEE. CDR3: CASSLPHRTRGSEQYF. The CDR3 DNA follows: TGTGCCAGCAGCTTGCCCCACAGGACACGAGGGAGCGAGCAGTACTTC.

This clone was counted a single time. The chain uses TRBV5-4 and TRBJ2-2; no clear D. Trimming took off 4 bases at V and 5 bases at J, with 18 bases between the two ends. There are 16 residues in the CDR3. The V gene's germline CDR1 is SGHNT and CDR2 YYREEE (reference sequence). CDR3 sequence reads: CASSRLDFLRTGELFF. The CDR3 coding sequence is TGTGCCAGCAGCCGCCTAGACTTTTTACGAACCGGGGAGCTGTTTTTT.

The chain links TRBV5-6 to TRBJ2-6; D is undetermined. V gave up 0 bases and J gave up 0 bases, with 7 bases separating them. Germline CDR1 is SGHDT and CDR2 is YYEEEE. This CDR3 is 16 amino acids long. CDR3 nucleotides: TGTGCCAGCAGCTTGGTTGAGCTCTCTGGGGCCAACGTCCTGACTTTC. Translated, it gives CASSLVELSGANVLTF.

The CDR3 nucleotides are TGTGCCAGCAGCTCGGGGGCTGGGTGGGAGAAACTGTTTTTT. Encoded protein: CASSSGAGWEKLFF. The chain is built from TRBV7-9 and TRBJ1-4; perhaps TRBD1 as D (6 bases). Germline V gene data show CDR1 as SEHNR and CDR2 as FQNEAQ (reference sequence). V was clipped by 4 bases and J by 11 bases, with 17 bases between them. The CDR3 loop spans 14 amino acids.

This clone has only a few counts. The chain combines TRBV4-1 with TRBJ1-2; the D is unclear. Germline lookup yields CDR1 MGHRA and CDR2 YSYEKL. The CDR3 length is 15 residues. V lost 1 base and J 3 bases, leaving 12 bases between the germline ends. This CDR3 is CASSQADLGDYGYTF. CDR3 DNA sequence: TGCGCCAGCAGCCAAGCGGACCTGGGTGACTATGGCTACACCTTC.

CDR3 protein: CASSPPLVRGRYEQYF. The CDR3 nucleotides read TGTGCCAGCTCACCACCGCTAGTTCGAGGGAGGTACGAGCAGTACTTC. V and J are TRBV18 and TRBJ2-7; possibly TRBD2 for D (6 bases). V was clipped by 0 bases and J by 4 bases, with 16 bases between them. The germline V gene has CDR1 KGHSH and CDR2 LQKENI. The CDR3 runs to 16 residues.

The chain employs TRBV23-1 and TRBJ2-7; D remains unclear. TRBV23-1 is an ORF; its function is uncertain. V lost 4 bases to trimming and J lost 0 bases, with 13 bases between them. This CDR3 has 15 residues. The CDR3 loop reads CASSRRGTCSYEQYF. DNA for the CDR3: TGCGCCAGCAGTCGACGAGGCACATGCTCCTACGAGCAGTACTTC.

The J gene is TRBJ2-7, the V gene TRBV27, with D perhaps assigned TRBD1 or TRBD2 (5 bases each). Trimming removed 6 bases from V and 6 bases from J, with 15 bases in between. The CDR3 runs to 13 residues. Germline loops: CDR1 MNHEY, CDR2 SMNVEV (reference sequence). The DNA for the CDR3 is TGTGCCAGCAGCCGGGACCGATCAACCGAGCAGTACTTC. This sequence encodes CASSRDRSTEQYF.

This rearrangement joins TRBV10-2 to TRBJ2-5, with TRBD2 as a possible D gene (5 bases). The length of the CDR3 is 11 residues. Trimming removed 8 bases at V and 5 bases at J, with 9 bases between. The germline gives CDR1 WSHSY, CDR2 SAAADI. CDR3 in amino acids: CASLARETQYF. CDR3 nucleotides: TGCGCCAGCCTAGCTCGGGAGACCCAGTACTTC.

This chain joins TRBV27 and TRBJ1-5, with D possibly being TRBD1 (5 bases). From germline, CDR1 is MNHEY and CDR2 SMNVEV (reference sequence). CDR3 length: 17 amino acids. V lost 1 base and J 0 bases, leaving 13 bases between the germline ends. CDR3 region: CASSLYWDGNSNQPQHF. The CDR3, as DNA: TGTGCCAGCAGTTTATATTGGGACGGAAATAGCAATCAGCCCCAGCATTTT.

This clone was counted a few times. The rearrangement joins TRBV13 to TRBJ2-7, with TRBD1 identical over 9 bases. This CDR3 is built from 14 residues. V dropped 3 bases and J dropped 3; count of bases not matched to a gene: 3. The germline CDR1 and CDR2 sequences are PRHDT and FYEKMQ (reference sequence). Written as DNA, the CDR3 is TGTGCCAGCAGCTTTAGGGACAGGGACTACGAGCAGTACTTC. Protein: CASSFRDRDYEQYF.

A remark on this clone: The junction departs from the called germline gene at one end, perhaps through a read error. The DNA of the CDR3 is TGCGCCAGCAGCTTGGTGGCTAGCGGGGGATCTCTCTCCTTT. Its protein is CASSLVASGGSLSF. The chain uses TRBV5-1 and TRBJ2-3; TRBD2 agrees at 10 bases. Germline V gives CDR1 SGHRS, CDR2 YFSETQ. CDR3 length: 14 amino acids.

The rearrangement uses TRBV12-5 and TRBJ1-3, with D maybe TRBD1 (5 bases). The germline V gene encodes CDR1 LGHNT and CDR2 FRNRAP. The ends were cut back, 2 bases at V and 3 bases at J, with 11 bases in the middle. The length of the CDR3 is 15 residues. CDR3 DNA: TGTGCTAGTGGTTTGTGGGCAGGGTATGGAAACACCATATATTTT. It specifies CASGLWAGYGNTIYF. The entire variable domain, with the rest obtained from reference TRBV12-5 and TRBJ1-3, is as follows: DARVTQTPRHKVTEMGQEVTMRCQPILGHNTVFWYRQTMMQGLELLAYFRNRAPLDDSGMPKDRFSAEMPDATLATLKIQPSEPRDSAVYFCASGLWAGYGNTIYFGEGSWLTVV.

The genes are TRBV4-2 and TRBJ2-3; 8 positions match TRBD2. From germline, CDR1 is LGHNA and CDR2 YNFKEQ. After removal of 0 bases from V and 10 bases from J, the junction contained 6 bases not matched to a gene. CDR3 length: 14 residues. For the CDR3, the DNA is TGTGCCAGCAGCCAAGATGTGGGGACTAGTTCGCAGTATTTT. Translation gives CASSQDVGTSSQYF.

The rearrangement joins TRBV23-1 to TRBJ2-5; weak D call: TRBD2 (6 bases). TRBV23-1 is designated an ORF whose function remains uncertain. V gave up 5 bases and J gave up 1 base, with 8 bases separating them. The CDR3 covers 13 residues. This chain's CDR3 is CASSVGSQETQYF. The CDR3 bases are TGCGCCAGCAGTGTCGGGAGCCAAGAGACCCAGTACTTC.

This rearrangement joins TRBV6-6 to TRBJ2-1; 10 bases fit TRBD1. Trimming at V came to 7 bases and at J to 4 bases, leaving 10 bases not matched to a gene. The germline V gene has CDR1 MNHNY and CDR2 SVGAGI (reference sequence). The CDR3 sequence is 16 residues long. CDR3 region: CASTHTGTGDYNEQFF. The CDR3 DNA sequence: TGTGCCAGCACCCATACCGGGACAGGGGATTACAATGAGCAGTTCTTC.